Sequencing of this T cell receptor beta chain was carried out in a study of T cells after yellow fever vaccination. The V gene's germline CDR1 is MNHNS and CDR2 SASEGT. J gave up 0 bases and V 6 bases, and 13 bases lay outside the gene matches. The length of the CDR3 is 18 residues. TCRdb redid the calling of the 5' RACE reads with MiXCR, one entry per CDR3 protein. The sample yields hundreds of thousands of distinct CDR3 sequences, roughly 12% seen once. This rearrangement joins TRBV6-1 to TRBJ2-2; 7 bases fit TRBD1. The sequence was collected from a man aged 30 to 45 who received the YFV17D yellow fever vaccine. The source was PBMCs, collected on the day of the yellow fever booster vaccination. The CDR3 DNA reads TGTGCCAGCAGAAGAACAATACGGGACAGACCGAACACCGGGGAGCTGTTTTTT. Translated, it gives CASRRTIRDRPNTGELFF.